These 27 T cell receptor beta chains share one sample of origin, sequenced in a study of blood T cell repertoires in COVID-19. Clones were sequenced by immunoSEQ multiplex PCR, and TCRdb holds only the in-frame ones, with some missing. Of 140,000 or so clones in the sample, about 87% were seen once. The sequenced material came from peripheral blood. These receptors came from a human donor with COVID-19, enrolled during active disease. The donor label of this sample is uncertain.

The chain is built from TRBV11-2 and TRBJ2-4; 8 positions agree with TRBD2. The CDR3 consists of 16 residues. The ends lost 5 bases at V and 2 bases at J; junction bases unmatched: 8. Germline CDR1 reads SGHAT; CDR2 reads FQNNGV. The CDR3 DNA reads as TGTGCCAGCAGCCCTAGGGGTAGCGGGACCAAAAACATTCAGTACTTC. As protein: CASSPRGSGTKNIQYF.

This chain connects TRBV10-3 to TRBJ1-2; perhaps TRBD1 as D (6 bases). The CDR3 has 14 amino acids. Trimming stripped 5 bases from V and 4 bases from J, with 14 bases between. Germline V gene sequence: CDR1 ENHRY, CDR2 SYGVKD. CDR3 sequence reads: CAISPQTGSYGYTF. The CDR3 bases are TGTGCCATCAGTCCCCAGACAGGTAGCTATGGCTACACCTTC.

The CDR3 DNA is TGTGCCAGCAGCTTGACTAGCGGATACAATGAGCAGTTCTTC. It specifies CASSLTSGYNEQFF. V usage is TRBV11-3 and J usage is TRBJ2-1, with 9 bases fitting TRBD2. Germline V gene data show CDR1 as SGHNT and CDR2 as YENEEA. With V trimmed by 3 bases and J by 4 bases, 1 base remained unmatched. This CDR3 is 14 amino acids long.

The J gene is TRBJ1-5, the V gene TRBV6-2 or TRBV6-3; 8 nucleotides line up with TRBD1. CDR1 is MNHEY and CDR2 is SVGEGT in the germline V gene. The CDR3 spans 15 residues. The junction had 6 bases not matched to a gene; V was cut back by 2 bases and J by 6 bases. CDR3 region: CASSYADRVGQPQHF. For the CDR3, the DNA is TGTGCCAGCAGTTACGCGGACAGGGTAGGTCAGCCCCAGCATTTT.

The genes are TRBV24-1 and TRBJ2-5, with D possibly TRBD2 on 6 matching bases. Germline V lookup: CDR1 KGHDR, CDR2 SFDVKD. V gave up 9 bases and J gave up 3 bases, with 16 bases separating them. The CDR3 totals 14 residues. This CDR3 reads CATGAGPPEETQYF. CDR3 coding DNA: TGTGCCACCGGGGCGGGACCGCCGGAAGAGACCCAGTACTTC.

This clone was observed once. The CDR3 sequence: CASSPPSTSTDTQYF. The CDR3, as DNA: TGTGCCAGCTCACCACCGTCCACTAGCACAGATACGCAGTATTTT. The chain recombines TRBV18 with TRBJ2-3; D gene ambiguous. The ends were cut back, 0 bases at V and 0 bases at J, with 7 bases in the middle. This CDR3 is 15 amino acids long. Germline values: CDR1 KGHSH, CDR2 LQKENI.

The V gene is TRBV6-5, the J gene TRBJ1-2, with 10 nucleotides matching TRBD1. CDR3 size: 14 residues. V gave up 1 base and J gave up 6 bases; unmatched junction bases: 2. From germline, CDR1 is MNHEY and CDR2 SVGAGI. CDR3 sequence: CASSYLTGGNGYTF. In nucleotides, the CDR3 is TGTGCCAGCAGTTACTTGACAGGGGGCAATGGCTACACCTTC.

This rearrangement joins TRBV10-3 to TRBJ1-1, with TRBD1 matching over 8 bases. CDR3 length: 15 residues. The germline gives CDR1 ENHRY, CDR2 SYGVKD. With V trimmed by 10 bases and J by 0 bases, 10 bases remained unmatched. CDR3: CATLGQGELNTEAFF. CDR3 nucleotide sequence: TGTGCCACCCTCGGACAGGGAGAATTGAACACTGAAGCTTTCTTT.

The V gene is TRBV24-1, the J gene TRBJ1-2; no definite D call. Looked up from germline, CDR1 is KGHDR and CDR2 is SFDVKD. The CDR3 runs 12 residues. Between the trimmed V and J ends, which lost 6 bases and 4 bases, there was a span of 8 bases. The CDR3 DNA follows: TGTGCCACCAGTCAGGCCGGCTATGGCTACACCTTC. Amino acid sequence: CATSQAGYGYTF.

The rearrangement uses TRBV27 and TRBJ1-1; D remains unclear. The CDR3 is 17 amino acids. The germline V and J ends were trimmed by 5 bases and 0 bases, with 19 bases remaining between them. Germline V lookup: CDR1 MNHEY, CDR2 SMNVEV (reference sequence). This CDR3 is CASSHHSQRGLNTEAFF. CDR3 coding DNA: TGTGCCAGCAGTCACCATTCCCAGCGGGGATTGAACACTGAAGCTTTCTTT.

The rearrangement uses TRBV4-1 and TRBJ1-2; D not resolved. The CDR3 has 13 residues. Trimming pared 5 bases from V and 1 base from J, leaving 8 bases between. Looked up from germline, CDR1 is MGHRA and CDR2 is YSYEKL. CDR3 protein: CASSLQFNYGYTF. As DNA, the CDR3 is TGCGCCAGCAGCTTACAATTTAACTATGGCTACACCTTC.

This sequence joins TRBV5-1 and TRBJ2-3, with 8 bases lining up with TRBD1. CDR1 is SGHRS and CDR2 is YFSETQ in the germline V gene. The CDR3 extends over 14 amino acids. The J segment lost 6 bases and the V segment lost 4 bases, leaving 7 bases of the junction unmatched. The CDR3 region is CASSLGTGGDTQYF. CDR3 nucleotide sequence: TGCGCCAGCAGCCTGGGGACAGGTGGGGATACGCAGTATTTT.

The rearrangement uses TRBV27 and TRBJ1-3; D perhaps matches TRBD1 (6 bases). CDR3 length: 14 residues. The V end lost 2 bases, the J end lost 2 bases, and 7 bases lay between the germline ends. Germline CDR1 and CDR2: MNHEY and SMNVEV (reference sequence). The CDR3 loop is CASSLTGTGNTIYF. Written as DNA, the CDR3 is TGTGCCAGCAGTTTAACAGGGACTGGAAACACCATATATTTT.

The chain carries TRBV7-9 and TRBJ2-4; the D is unclear. From germline, CDR1 is SEHNR and CDR2 FQNEAQ (reference sequence). The CDR3 loop spans 13 amino acids. V lost 3 bases, J lost 1 base, and 4 bases lay in between. The CDR3: CASSFSAKNIQYF. The CDR3, as DNA: TGTGCCAGCAGCTTTTCTGCCAAAAACATTCAGTACTTC.

J is TRBJ2-3 and V is TRBV19; 8 bases map to TRBD2. Germline CDR1 is LNHDA and CDR2 is SQIVND (reference sequence). V lost 8 bases to trimming and J lost 2 bases; unmatched junction nucleotides: 12. CDR3 size: 16 residues. The chain's CDR3 is CASCRVGGGSTDTQYF. In nucleotides, the CDR3 is TGTGCCAGTTGCCGAGTGGGCGGGGGGTCCACAGATACGCAGTATTTT.

This rearrangement joins TRBV7-9 to TRBJ2-7, with 11 bases matching TRBD2. With 6 bases clipped from V and 1 base from J, the junction kept 2 bases outside the gene matches. Germline CDR1 reads SEHNR; CDR2 reads FQNEAQ (reference sequence). CDR3 length: 14 residues. The CDR3 reads CASSTSGSSYEQYF. DNA of the CDR3: TGTGCCAGCAGTACTAGCGGGAGTTCCTACGAGCAGTACTTC.

A single count supports this clone. Other DNA sequences of this sample code for an identical CDR3. V and J are TRBV19 and TRBJ1-1, with 9 bases lining up with TRBD1. Germline-derived CDR1 and CDR2 are LNHDA and SQIVND (reference sequence). The CDR3 totals 15 residues. The ends lost 5 bases at V and 5 bases at J; junction bases unmatched: 9. The CDR3 nucleotides read TGTGCCAGTAGTTTCTCACAGGGGGCCGGTACTGAAGCTTTCTTT. Protein: CASSFSQGAGTEAFF.

The chain uses TRBV4-1 and TRBJ1-4, with a possible D match to TRBD1 (6 bases). Trimming took 1 base from V and 3 from J, leaving 15 bases between them. Germline values: CDR1 MGHRA, CDR2 YSYEKL. The CDR3 extends over 17 amino acids. Written as DNA, the CDR3 is TGCGCCAGCAGCCAAGGGAGAGGGGGACAATCTAATGAAAAACTGTTTTTT. It codes for CASSQGRGGQSNEKLFF.

This chain connects TRBV7-9 to TRBJ2-3; 9 bases fit TRBD1. The V gene's germline CDR1 is SEHNR and CDR2 FQNEAQ (reference sequence). Trimming cost V 8 bases and J 0 bases; bases outside gene matches: 15. The CDR3 extends over 18 amino acids. The CDR3 is CASLRDRVPYSSTDTQYF. In DNA form, the CDR3 reads TGTGCCAGCCTCCGGGACAGGGTCCCCTACTCAAGCACAGATACGCAGTATTTT.

The chain uses TRBV27 and TRBJ1-4; the D gene is possibly TRBD1 (5 bases). From germline, CDR1 is MNHEY and CDR2 SMNVEV (reference sequence). There are 15 residues in the CDR3. The V end was cut by 0 bases, the J end by 6 bases, with 11 bases between. Written as DNA, the CDR3 is TGTGCCAGCAGTTTATCTGGGCAGGGTGATGAAAAACTGTTTTTT. It translates to CASSLSGQGDEKLFF.

This clone turned up a few times. The rearrangement joins TRBV2 to TRBJ1-1, with no clear D. CDR3 length: 14 residues. CDR1 is SNHLY and CDR2 is FYNNEI in the germline V gene. Trimming took off 7 bases at V and 1 base at J, with 13 bases between the two ends. The CDR3 reads CASTYLGRNTEAFF. The CDR3 DNA reads TGTGCCAGCACCTACTTGGGGAGGAACACTGAAGCTTTCTTT.

The count of this clone is one. Distinct nucleotide sequences in the sample also encode this CDR3. The chain recombines TRBV12-3 or TRBV12-4 with TRBJ2-7; the D is unclear. The CDR3 extends over 12 amino acids. V was clipped by 3 bases and J by 3 bases, with 6 bases between them. CDR3: CASSFSVYEQYF. CDR3 nucleotide sequence: TGTGCCAGCAGTTTCAGTGTCTACGAGCAGTACTTC.

The V gene is TRBV5-1, the J gene TRBJ2-7; tentatively, D is TRBD1 (9 bases). V was clipped by 4 bases and J by 2 bases, with 16 bases between them. Germline CDR1 and CDR2: SGHRS and YFSETQ. The CDR3 contains 15 residues. CDR3 DNA: TGCGCCAGCAGCGCGGGGGGACAGGGAGCCTACGAGCAGTACTTC. Translation gives CASSAGGQGAYEQYF.

The chain employs TRBV19 and TRBJ1-1; D is ambiguous. Trimming took 5 bases from V and 0 from J, leaving 10 bases between them. The CDR3 extends over 14 amino acids. From germline, CDR1 is LNHDA and CDR2 SQIVND (reference sequence). The CDR3 DNA sequence: TGTGCCAGTAGTCCGGCGGAGATGAACACTGAAGCTTTCTTT. It translates to CASSPAEMNTEAFF. The full variable domain, with the rest looked up from reference TRBV19 and TRBJ1-1, is DGGITQSPKYLFRKEGQNVTLSCEQNLNHDAMYWYRQDPGQGLRLIYYSQIVNDFQKGDIAEGYSVSREKKESFPLTVTSAQKNPTAFYLCASSPAEMNTEAFFGQGTRLTVV.

V usage is TRBV7-6 and J usage is TRBJ1-5; no clear D. The V and J ends lost 1 base and 2 bases respectively, with 9 bases between them. Germline V lookup: CDR1 SGHVS, CDR2 FNYEAQ. This CDR3 is 15 amino acids long. CDR3 amino acids: CASSLVGGGNQPQHF. The DNA for the CDR3 is TGTGCCAGCAGCTTAGTAGGAGGTGGCAATCAGCCCCAGCATTTT.

The V gene is TRBV18, the J gene TRBJ1-1; D is uncertain. Germline V gene data show CDR1 as KGHSH and CDR2 as LQKENI. The CDR3 loop spans 13 amino acids. V shed 0 bases and J shed 5 bases, with 7 bases lying between them. CDR3 bases: TGTGCCAGCTCACCACCAGTCAGGACTGAAGCTTTCTTT. This encodes CASSPPVRTEAFF.

This clone was seen just once. The genes are TRBV7-9 and TRBJ1-2, with TRBD1 as a possible D gene (5 bases). The CDR3 runs 13 residues. V dropped 2 bases and J dropped 4 bases, with 8 bases sitting between them. The germline V gene encodes CDR1 SEHNR and CDR2 FQNEAQ (reference sequence). The CDR3 DNA reads TGTGCCAGCAGCTTACCCAGGGCCTATGGCTACACCTTC. Its translation: CASSLPRAYGYTF.